This TCR beta chain was profiled in a study of technical replicates of blood from a few donors listed by TCRdb under 2017. Regarding this clone: Its cognate antigen has yet to be identified. No base quality information exists; no much larger clone differs at one position.

The library was generated by the immunoSEQ multiplex PCR assay. TCRdb limited this immuneACCESS table to in-frame rearrangements with V and J called. A share of clones is missing; checked studies link under half to unresolved V genes, and the rest is unexplained. This sample has 60,000 to 75,000 clones in its table, and 95% to 97% of those were observed once. 0.25% to 0.3% of the sample rests with the top ten. Compared with germline, V lacks 2 bases and J lacks 6 bases; bases without a gene match: 9. CDR3 length: 16 amino acids, cysteine to phenylalanine. This entry keeps only the CDR3 DNA: 48 bases, framed from base 1. Based on the germline V gene, the CDR1 and CDR2 sequences are SQVTM and ANQGSEA.

The chain is made from TRBV29-1 and TRBJ2-1; 11 nucleotides in the junction match TRBD2. The source of this sequence is a human donor in good health. Material for sequencing was T cells isolated from PBMCs. The CDR3 sequence is CSVELDSGREGNEQFF. The sequenced DNA is TGCAGCGTTGAACTCGATAGCGGGAGGGAGGGCAATGAGCAGTTCTTC.